The 26 T cell receptor beta chains listed next were all sequenced from one sample in a study of T cells in localized non-small cell lung cancer. Measured with immunoSEQ multiplex PCR; TCRdb has only the in-frame clones, and not every one. Of about 34,000 clones listed, 94% were seen once; the top ten hold 0.65% to 0.85%. This specimen consisted of peripheral blood, obtained before any cancer treatment. These receptors were taken from a woman aged 35 to 70 with stage I lung adenocarcinoma.

This sequence joins TRBV10-2 and TRBJ1-3, with D possibly matching TRBD1 (5 bases). V shed 1 base and J shed 4 bases, with 11 bases lying between them. The CDR3 consists of 15 residues. Per the germline V gene, CDR1 is WSHSY and CDR2 is SAAADI. CDR3 sequence reads: CASSELWGEGNTIYF. The CDR3 nucleotides read TGCGCCAGCAGTGAGTTGTGGGGGGAAGGAAACACCATATATTTT.

This rearrangement joins TRBV18 to TRBJ1-2; unclear D gene. Germline V gene data show CDR1 as KGHSH and CDR2 as LQKENI. The V end lost 2 bases, the J end lost 0 bases, and 10 bases lay between the germline ends. The CDR3 has 15 residues. This chain's CDR3 is CASSPTSISNYGYTF. Written as DNA, the CDR3 is TGTGCCAGCTCACCAACAAGTATTTCTAACTATGGCTACACCTTC.

This chain links TRBV7-2 with TRBJ1-1, with D unresolved. From germline, CDR1 is SGHTA and CDR2 FQGNSA. Trimming took 3 bases from V and 0 from J, leaving 8 bases between them. The length of the CDR3 is 14 residues. The chain's CDR3 is CASSLSGLNTEAFF. The CDR3 DNA is TGTGCCAGCAGCTTGAGTGGACTGAACACTGAAGCTTTCTTT.

V is TRBV19 and J is TRBJ2-3; the D gene could be TRBD1 or TRBD2 (5 bases each). Trimming left V 6 bases short and J 6 bases short, with 22 bases between. The germline gives CDR1 LNHDA, CDR2 SQIVND (reference sequence). The CDR3 covers 16 residues. The CDR3 sequence is CASSSMTGGFADTQYF. DNA for the CDR3: TGTGCCAGTAGCTCGATGACTGGGGGTTTCGCGGATACGCAGTATTTT.

The rearrangement links TRBV19 to TRBJ2-3, with no clear D. Per the germline V gene, CDR1 is LNHDA and CDR2 is SQIVND (reference sequence). Trimming shortened V by 4 bases and J by 0 bases, and 17 bases separated the two germline ends. CDR3 length: 17 amino acids. CDR3 nucleotides: TGTGCCAGTAGTACCCCTGGGGTTGGCGTGAGCACAGATACGCAGTATTTT. Protein sequence: CASSTPGVGVSTDTQYF.

This chain connects TRBV2 to TRBJ1-5, with D tentatively TRBD1 (6 bases). Trimming pared 6 bases from V and 8 bases from J, leaving 14 bases between. The length of the CDR3 is 13 residues. Germline V gives CDR1 SNHLY, CDR2 FYNNEI. CDR3 region: CASSPDSLKPQHF. The CDR3 DNA follows: TGTGCCAGCAGCCCGGACAGTCTTAAGCCCCAGCATTTT.

This chain links TRBV19 with TRBJ2-7; D is undetermined. The CDR3 is 13 residues long. The V end was cut by 3 bases, the J end by 4 bases, with 10 bases between. The V gene's germline CDR1 is LNHDA and CDR2 SQIVND (reference sequence). This CDR3 is CASSMGLQYEQYF. CDR3 DNA: TGTGCCAGTAGTATGGGTTTACAGTACGAGCAGTACTTC.

The chain uses TRBV4-1 and TRBJ1-3; D is uncertain. Deletions cut 2 bases from V and 2 bases from J, with 13 bases between. The CDR3 runs 16 residues. The V gene's germline CDR1 is MGHRA and CDR2 YSYEKL. The DNA for the CDR3 is TGCGCCAGCAGCCAATTGTGGGGAGTCCCTGGAAACACCATATATTTT. It codes for CASSQLWGVPGNTIYF.

This chain joins TRBV7-9 and TRBJ1-2, with D maybe TRBD1 (6 bases). This CDR3 is built from 14 residues. V was cut by 4 bases and J by 0 bases, with 9 bases left in between. Per the germline V gene, CDR1 is SEHNR and CDR2 is FQNEAQ (reference sequence). The CDR3 DNA sequence: TGTGCCAGCAGCTGGGGACACCCTAACTATGGCTACACCTTC. Translation gives CASSWGHPNYGYTF.

This clone was counted a single time. The genes are TRBV18 and TRBJ2-7; TRBD1 might be the D (6 bases). Between the trimmed V and J ends, which lost 3 bases and 7 bases, there was a span of 16 bases. This CDR3 has 14 amino acids. Germline CDR1 is KGHSH and CDR2 is LQKENI. The CDR3 DNA sequence: TGTGCCAGCTCACCCCCGGACAGCTTGCGTGAGCAGTACTTC. Its protein product is CASSPPDSLREQYF.

This chain uses TRBV1 with TRBJ1-3. TRBV1 is recorded as a pseudogene. This CDR3 contains 17 residues. The CDR3 DNA is TGCACCAGCAGCCAAGATCAAAGAGGGACTGGAGGAAACACCATATATTTT. Protein product: CTSSQDQRGTGGNTIYF.

The chain combines TRBV5-6 with TRBJ1-2; maybe TRBD1 (6 bases). Between the trimmed V and J ends, which lost 7 bases and 7 bases, there was a span of 23 bases. In germline, CDR1 is SGHDT, CDR2 YYEEEE. CDR3 length equals 15 residues. CDR3 protein: CASGAWSPRGGGYTF. The CDR3 coding sequence is TGTGCCAGCGGAGCTTGGTCCCCCAGGGGTGGTGGCTACACCTTC.

The CDR3 is CASSSGTRGTGNTIYF. Here the CDR3 DNA reads TGTGCCAGCTCATCCGGGACCAGAGGCACTGGAAACACCATATATTTT. V gene TRBV18 combines with J gene TRBJ1-3; maybe TRBD1 (5 bases). Germline V gives CDR1 KGHSH, CDR2 LQKENI. Trimming cost V 5 bases and J 2 bases, with 16 bases left between them. CDR3 length: 16 amino acids.

The chain combines TRBV27 with TRBJ1-6; 9 nucleotides align to TRBD1. The CDR3 consists of 16 residues. Germline CDR1 is MNHEY and CDR2 is SMNVEV (reference sequence). V lost 8 bases to trimming and J lost 2 bases; unmatched junction nucleotides: 7. CDR3 loop: CASRTQGAAYNSPLHF. The DNA of the CDR3 is TGTGCCAGCCGCACACAGGGGGCAGCCTATAATTCACCCCTCCACTTT.

This clone was found once. The gene calls are TRBV27 and TRBJ2-7; 8 nucleotides line up with TRBD1. Germline V gene sequence: CDR1 MNHEY, CDR2 SMNVEV (reference sequence). The CDR3 is made up of 15 amino acids. With V trimmed by 5 bases and J by 0 bases, 6 bases remained unmatched. DNA for the CDR3: TGTGCCAGCAGTACCCGACAGGGGAGCTCCTACGAGCAGTACTTC. This gives the protein CASSTRQGSSYEQYF.

A few counts support this clone. The chain is built from TRBV29-1 and TRBJ2-2, with 7 bases lining up with TRBD2. The CDR3 has 13 amino acids. Germline trimming cut 6 bases from V and 6 bases from J; bases unmatched to any gene: 7. Germline loops: CDR1 SQVTM, CDR2 ANQGSEA. The CDR3 region is CSVGTNFAGELFF. CDR3 sequence (DNA): TGCAGCGTCGGGACTAATTTCGCCGGGGAGCTGTTTTTT.

The chain uses TRBV7-8 and TRBJ1-2, with D tentatively TRBD1 (5 bases). This CDR3 contains 14 residues. Germline V gives CDR1 SGHVS, CDR2 FQNEAQ. The V end lost 3 bases, the J end lost 7 bases, and 15 bases lay between the germline ends. This CDR3 reads CASSFGGRGVGYTF. DNA of the CDR3: TGTGCCAGCAGCTTTGGGGGTCGAGGCGTTGGCTACACCTTC.

The chain carries TRBV9 and TRBJ2-1; 10 bases match TRBD2. Trimming took 3 bases from V and 4 from J; bases not matched to a gene: 7. This CDR3 has 16 amino acids. Germline lookup yields CDR1 SGDLS and CDR2 YYNGEE. DNA for the CDR3: TGTGCCAGCAGCGCCCTCGTTAGCGGGAGGTACAATGAGCAGTTCTTC. Translating gives CASSALVSGRYNEQFF.

The rearrangement uses TRBV29-1 and TRBJ2-1; D unclear. Trimming removed 3 bases from V and 5 bases from J, with 11 bases in between. Per the germline V gene, CDR1 is SQVTM and CDR2 is ANQGSEA. This CDR3 has 13 amino acids. The CDR3 sequence is CSVDPKGNNEQFF. The CDR3 DNA is TGCAGCGTTGATCCGAAAGGTAACAATGAGCAGTTCTTC.

The chain combines TRBV5-4 with TRBJ1-2, with D possibly matching TRBD1 (6 bases). CDR1 SGHNT and CDR2 YYREEE come from the germline V gene (reference sequence). This CDR3 comprises 15 residues. V dropped 4 bases and J dropped 0 bases, with 13 bases sitting between them. The CDR3 nucleotides are TGTGCCAGCAGCCCTATGGACAGACCTAACTATGGCTACACCTTC. It is translated as CASSPMDRPNYGYTF.

With respect to this clone: Germline is not matched at one junction end, which may reflect a read error. The chain employs TRBV5-6 and TRBJ1-1, with D tentatively TRBD1 (5 bases). CDR1 SGHDT and CDR2 YYEEEE come from the germline V gene. The CDR3 has 17 residues. As DNA, the CDR3 is TGTGCCAGCAGCCGCCGAGGGACCCTACTAAGGAACTCTGAAGCTTTCTTT. Translated: CASSRRGTLLRNSEAFF.

This clone was recorded only once. The chain joins TRBV19 to TRBJ2-5; weak D call: TRBD1 (6 bases). V was clipped by 0 bases and J by 5 bases, with 16 bases between them. This CDR3 has 16 residues. The germline V gene has CDR1 LNHDA and CDR2 SQIVND (reference sequence). The CDR3 is CASSIEKGQLRETQYF. In DNA, the CDR3 is TGTGCCAGTAGTATAGAGAAGGGACAATTGAGGGAGACCCAGTACTTC.

This clone was seen once. The chain recombines TRBV6-1 with TRBJ1-2; D possibly corresponds to TRBD1 (5 bases). This CDR3 has 15 residues. The V end was cut by 6 bases, the J end by 8 bases, with 22 bases between. CDR1 and CDR2 (germline): MNHNS, SASEGT. The CDR3 DNA is TGTGCCAGCAGGCTCGAGGGGACGGTCAATCAGGGCTACACCTTC. It yields the protein CASRLEGTVNQGYTF.

The chain couples TRBV6-1 to TRBJ2-5; D is perhaps TRBD2 (5 bases). V was pared by 7 bases and J by 5 bases, with 17 bases between. Germline-derived CDR1 and CDR2 are MNHNS and SASEGT. This CDR3 contains 14 residues. The CDR3 DNA follows: TGTGCCAGCACTATTTTTCCGGGGATGGAGACCCAGTACTTC. Translation gives CASTIFPGMETQYF.

DNA for the CDR3: TGTGCCAGTAGCATGAGGCAGGGGGGCACCGGGGAGCTGTTTTTT. This encodes CASSMRQGGTGELFF. J is TRBJ2-2 and V is TRBV19, with D tentatively TRBD1 (7 bases). CDR1 LNHDA and CDR2 SQIVND come from the germline V gene (reference sequence). V was cut by 6 bases and J by 4 bases, with 15 bases left in between. The CDR3 contains 15 residues.

The V gene is TRBV6-6, the J gene TRBJ1-3; no clear D. V gave up 0 bases and J gave up 0 bases, with 6 bases separating them. In germline, CDR1 is MNHNY, CDR2 SVGAGI (reference sequence). CDR3 length: 15 residues. The CDR3 sequence: CASSYSEYSGNTIYF. In nucleotides, the CDR3 is TGTGCCAGCAGTTACTCAGAGTACTCTGGAAACACCATATATTTT.